This is a list of T cell receptor beta chains from one sample in a study of blood T cell repertoires in COVID-19. Only in-frame clones appear in the TCRdb table, and some are missing; sequencing was by immunoSEQ multiplex PCR. The sample holds 130,000 to 150,000 clones, roughly three quarters seen once. Specimen: peripheral blood. The receptors stem from a woman in her seventies with COVID-19, enrolled during active disease. Each CDR3 is given with its conserved first and last residue. Each record gives: V gene, clone size, D gene, J gene, CDR3 DNA, CDR3 protein. D genes are given only for firm matches. A row's size may be missing; if present it is once, few, many or a size class.

v_gene: TRBV5-6; abundance: .; d_gene: TRBD1; j_gene: TRBJ2-1; CDR3nt: TGTGCCAGCAGGAGTCGGGACAGGGGGGACAATGAGCAGTTCTTC; CDR3aa: CASRSRDRGDNEQFF
v_gene: TRBV5-1; abundance: .; d_gene: TRBD1; j_gene: TRBJ2-5; CDR3nt: TGCGCCAGCAGCTTTTTGACAGGGCCTCTCGGGGAGACCCAGTACTTC; CDR3aa: CASSFLTGPLGETQYF
v_gene: TRBV19; abundance: .; d_gene: TRBD1; j_gene: TRBJ1-2; CDR3nt: TGTGCCAGTAGTACCACCGGGACAGGGGGTATATCCTATGGCTACACCTTC; CDR3aa: CASSTTGTGGISYGYTF
v_gene: TRBV5-1; abundance: .; d_gene: .; j_gene: TRBJ1-2; CDR3nt: TGCGCCAGCAGCTCCGGGACAATAGGCGCTTCTAACTATGGCTACACCTTC; CDR3aa: CASSSGTIGASNYGYTF
v_gene: TRBV7-2; abundance: .; d_gene: TRBD1; j_gene: TRBJ1-1; CDR3nt: TGTGCCAGCAGCACCCGGACAGGGGGGAACACTGAAGCTTTCTTT; CDR3aa: CASSTRTGGNTEAFF
v_gene: TRBV3-1/TRBV3-2; abundance: .; d_gene: TRBD2; j_gene: TRBJ2-7; CDR3nt: TGTGCCAGCAGCCAAGGAAGCGGGGGAGCCTACGAGCAGTACTTC; CDR3aa: CASSQGSGGAYEQYF
v_gene: TRBV6-2/TRBV6-3; abundance: .; d_gene: TRBD2; j_gene: TRBJ2-3; CDR3nt: TGTGCCAGCAGCTGGAGCGGGGGCGGGGATACGCAGTATTTT; CDR3aa: CASSWSGGGDTQYF
v_gene: TRBV29-1; abundance: .; d_gene: .; j_gene: TRBJ2-5; CDR3nt: TGCAGCGTTGATGGTCAGGGCAGAAACCAAGAGACCCAGTACTTC; CDR3aa: CSVDGQGRNQETQYF
v_gene: TRBV19; abundance: .; d_gene: TRBD2; j_gene: TRBJ2-7; CDR3nt: TGTGCCAGTAGTACACTAGCGGGGGGCTACGAGCAGTACTTC; CDR3aa: CASSTLAGGYEQYF
v_gene: TRBV6-2/TRBV6-3; abundance: .; d_gene: .; j_gene: TRBJ2-3; CDR3nt: TGTGCCAGCAGCACAGAGGGACTGTACACAGATACGCAGTATTTT; CDR3aa: CASSTEGLYTDTQYF
v_gene: TRBV27; abundance: .; d_gene: TRBD1; j_gene: TRBJ2-2; CDR3nt: TGTGCCAGCAGGGCCGGGACAGGGAACACCGGGGAGCTGTTTTTT; CDR3aa: CASRAGTGNTGELFF
v_gene: TRBV5-8; abundance: .; d_gene: TRBD1; j_gene: TRBJ1-6; CDR3nt: TGTGCCAGCAGCTCGATCCACAGGGGATCACCCCTCCACTTT; CDR3aa: CASSSIHRGSPLHF
v_gene: TRBV5-1; abundance: once; d_gene: TRBD1; j_gene: TRBJ1-2; CDR3nt: TGCGCCAGCAGCTTGTCAGGGGGGCTGAACTATGGCTACACCTTC; CDR3aa: CASSLSGGLNYGYTF
v_gene: TRBV7-6; abundance: .; d_gene: .; j_gene: TRBJ1-5; CDR3nt: TGTGCCAGCAGCTTTAGAGCCGATCAGCCCCAGCATTTT; CDR3aa: CASSFRADQPQHF
v_gene: TRBV5-4; abundance: once; d_gene: TRBD1; j_gene: TRBJ2-2; CDR3nt: TGTGCCAGCAGCTCAGGGGGAGACACCGGGGAGCTGTTTTTT; CDR3aa: CASSSGGDTGELFF
v_gene: TRBV5-1; abundance: .; d_gene: .; j_gene: TRBJ2-5; CDR3nt: TGCGCCAGCAGCCCCGGCGGGACAGTTCAAGAGACCCAGTACTTC; CDR3aa: CASSPGGTVQETQYF
v_gene: TRBV19; abundance: .; d_gene: TRBD1; j_gene: TRBJ1-1; CDR3nt: TGTGCCAGTATTCCCGGGACAGGGGTCGGGACTGAAGCTTTCTTT; CDR3aa: CASIPGTGVGTEAFF
v_gene: TRBV27; abundance: .; d_gene: .; j_gene: TRBJ1-1; CDR3nt: TGTGCCAGCAGTAAGACGGAGCTTAGTCTTGAAGCTTTCTTT; CDR3aa: CASSKTELSLEAFF
v_gene: TRBV6-5; abundance: .; d_gene: .; j_gene: TRBJ1-6; CDR3nt: TGTGCCAGCAGATCTACAGGGAATTCACCCCTCCACTTT; CDR3aa: CASRSTGNSPLHF
v_gene: TRBV24-1; abundance: .; d_gene: .; j_gene: TRBJ2-1; CDR3nt: TGTGCCACCAGTGATTTAACGATCGAGGACAATGAGCAGTTCTTC; CDR3aa: CATSDLTIEDNEQFF